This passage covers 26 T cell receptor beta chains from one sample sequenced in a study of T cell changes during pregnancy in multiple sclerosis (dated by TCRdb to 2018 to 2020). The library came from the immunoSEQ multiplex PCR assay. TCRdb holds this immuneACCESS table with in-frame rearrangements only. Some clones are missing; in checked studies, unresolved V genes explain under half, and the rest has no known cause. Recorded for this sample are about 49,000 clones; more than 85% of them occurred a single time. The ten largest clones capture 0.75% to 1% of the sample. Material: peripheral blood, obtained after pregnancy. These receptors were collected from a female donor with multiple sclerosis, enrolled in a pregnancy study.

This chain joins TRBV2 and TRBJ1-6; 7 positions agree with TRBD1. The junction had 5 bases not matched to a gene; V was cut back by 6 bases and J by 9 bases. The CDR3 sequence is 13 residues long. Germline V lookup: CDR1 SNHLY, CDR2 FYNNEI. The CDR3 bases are TGTGCCAGCAGGGACAGGAGGATTTCACCCCTCCACTTT. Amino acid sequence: CASRDRRISPLHF.

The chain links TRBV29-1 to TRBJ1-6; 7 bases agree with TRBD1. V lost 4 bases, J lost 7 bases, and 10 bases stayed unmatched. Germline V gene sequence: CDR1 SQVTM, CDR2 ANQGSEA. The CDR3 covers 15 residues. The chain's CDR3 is CSVAVGAGGNSPLHF. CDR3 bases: TGCAGCGTTGCGGTAGGGGCAGGGGGAAATTCACCCCTCCACTTT.

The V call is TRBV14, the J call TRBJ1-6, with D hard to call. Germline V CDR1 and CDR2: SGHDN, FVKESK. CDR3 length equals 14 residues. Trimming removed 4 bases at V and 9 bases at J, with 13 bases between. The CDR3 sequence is CASSPLSYGSPLHF. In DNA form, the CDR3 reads TGTGCCAGCAGCCCCCTTTCGTACGGTTCACCCCTCCACTTT. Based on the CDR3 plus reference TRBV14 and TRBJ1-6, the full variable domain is EAGVTQFPSHSVIEKGQTVTLRCDPISGHDNLYWYRRVMGKEIKFLLHFVKESKQDESGMPNNRFLAERTGGTYSTLKVQPAELEDSGVYFCASSPLSYGSPLHFGNGTRLTVT.

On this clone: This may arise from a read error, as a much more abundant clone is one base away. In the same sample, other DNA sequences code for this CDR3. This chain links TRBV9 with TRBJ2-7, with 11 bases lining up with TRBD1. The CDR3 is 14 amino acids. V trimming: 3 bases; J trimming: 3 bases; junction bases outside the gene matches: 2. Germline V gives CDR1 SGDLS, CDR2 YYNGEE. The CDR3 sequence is CASSAGTGGYEQYF. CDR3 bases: TGTGCCAGCAGCGCCGGGACAGGGGGCTACGAGCAGTACTTC.

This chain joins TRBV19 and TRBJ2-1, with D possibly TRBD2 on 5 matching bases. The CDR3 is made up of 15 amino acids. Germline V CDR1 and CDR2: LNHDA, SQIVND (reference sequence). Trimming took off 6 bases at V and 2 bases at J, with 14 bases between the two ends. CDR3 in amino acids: CASRVTGSAYNEQFF. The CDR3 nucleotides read TGTGCCAGTAGGGTGACTGGGAGCGCCTACAATGAGCAGTTCTTC.

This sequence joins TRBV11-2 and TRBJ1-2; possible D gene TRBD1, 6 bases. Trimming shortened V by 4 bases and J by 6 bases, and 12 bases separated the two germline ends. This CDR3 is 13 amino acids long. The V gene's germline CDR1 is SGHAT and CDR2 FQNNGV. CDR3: CASSSTGIDGYTF. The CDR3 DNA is TGTGCCAGCAGCTCCACAGGGATCGATGGCTACACCTTC.

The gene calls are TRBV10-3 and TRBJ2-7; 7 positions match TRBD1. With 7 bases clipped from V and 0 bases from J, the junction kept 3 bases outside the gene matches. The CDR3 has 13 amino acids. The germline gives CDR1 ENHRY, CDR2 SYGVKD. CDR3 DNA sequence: TGTGCCATCACCGGGGACAGCTCCTACGAGCAGTACTTC. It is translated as CAITGDSSYEQYF.

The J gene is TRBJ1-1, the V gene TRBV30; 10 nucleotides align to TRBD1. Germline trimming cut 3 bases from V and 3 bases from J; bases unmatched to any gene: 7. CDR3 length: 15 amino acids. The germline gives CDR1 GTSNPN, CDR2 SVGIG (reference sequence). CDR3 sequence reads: CAWRERDRGYTEAFF. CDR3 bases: TGTGCCTGGAGGGAACGGGACAGGGGATACACTGAAGCTTTCTTT.

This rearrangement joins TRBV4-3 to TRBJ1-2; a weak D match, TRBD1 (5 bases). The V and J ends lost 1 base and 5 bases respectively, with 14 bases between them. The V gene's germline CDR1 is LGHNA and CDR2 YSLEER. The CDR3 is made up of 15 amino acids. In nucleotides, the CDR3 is TGCGCCAGCAGCCAAGGTATAGGGGAAGGATATGGCTACACCTTC. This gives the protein CASSQGIGEGYGYTF.

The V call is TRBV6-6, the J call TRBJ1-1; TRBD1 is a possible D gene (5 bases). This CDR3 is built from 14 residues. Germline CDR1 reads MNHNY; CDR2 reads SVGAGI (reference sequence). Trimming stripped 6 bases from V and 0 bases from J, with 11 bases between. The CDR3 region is CASSKGPMNTEAFF. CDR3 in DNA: TGTGCCAGCAGCAAGGGGCCGATGAACACTGAAGCTTTCTTT.

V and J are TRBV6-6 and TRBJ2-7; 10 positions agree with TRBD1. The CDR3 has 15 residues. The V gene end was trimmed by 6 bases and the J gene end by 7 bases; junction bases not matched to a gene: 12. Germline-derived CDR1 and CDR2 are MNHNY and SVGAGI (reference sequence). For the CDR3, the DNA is TGTGCCAGCAGGCCATCCCGGGACAGGGGCGGGGAGCAGTACTTC. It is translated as CASRPSRDRGGEQYF.

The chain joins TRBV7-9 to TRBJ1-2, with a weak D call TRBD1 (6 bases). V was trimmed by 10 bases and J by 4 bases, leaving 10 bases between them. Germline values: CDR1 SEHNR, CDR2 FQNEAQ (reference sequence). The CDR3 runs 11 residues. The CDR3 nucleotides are TGTGCCACAGACAGGCGCTATGGCTACACCTTC. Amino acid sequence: CATDRRYGYTF.

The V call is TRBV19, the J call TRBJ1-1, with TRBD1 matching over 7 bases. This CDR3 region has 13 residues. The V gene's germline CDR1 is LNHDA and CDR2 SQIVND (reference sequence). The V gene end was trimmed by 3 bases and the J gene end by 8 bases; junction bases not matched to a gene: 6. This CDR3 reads CASSIQSDREAFF. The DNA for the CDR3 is TGTGCCAGTAGTATTCAGTCGGACAGGGAAGCTTTCTTT.

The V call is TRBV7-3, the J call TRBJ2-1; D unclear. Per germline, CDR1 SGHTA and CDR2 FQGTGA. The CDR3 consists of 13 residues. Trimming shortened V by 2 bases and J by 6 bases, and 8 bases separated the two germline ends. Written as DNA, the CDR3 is TGTGCCAGCAGCTTATCTAGATCCAATGAGCAGTTCTTC. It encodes CASSLSRSNEQFF.

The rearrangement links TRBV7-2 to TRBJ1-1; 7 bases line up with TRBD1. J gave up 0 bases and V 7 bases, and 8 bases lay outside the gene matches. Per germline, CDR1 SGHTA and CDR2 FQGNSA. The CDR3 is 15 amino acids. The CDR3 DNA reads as TGTGCCAGCACTGGGGACAGAAAAATGAACACTGAAGCTTTCTTT. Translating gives CASTGDRKMNTEAFF.

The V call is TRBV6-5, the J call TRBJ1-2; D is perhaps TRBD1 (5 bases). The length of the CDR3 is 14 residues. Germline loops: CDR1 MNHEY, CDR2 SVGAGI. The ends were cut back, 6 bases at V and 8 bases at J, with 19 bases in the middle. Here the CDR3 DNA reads TGTGCCAGCAGCCGTCGGGACTACGGAGGGGGCTACACCTTC. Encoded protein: CASSRRDYGGGYTF.

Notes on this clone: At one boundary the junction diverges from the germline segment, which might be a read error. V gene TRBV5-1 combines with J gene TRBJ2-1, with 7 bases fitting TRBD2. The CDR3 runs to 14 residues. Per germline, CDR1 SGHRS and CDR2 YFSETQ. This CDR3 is CASAIAGSNNEQFF. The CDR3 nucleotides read TGCGCCAGCGCTATAGCGGGCTCCAACAATGAGCAGTTCTTC.

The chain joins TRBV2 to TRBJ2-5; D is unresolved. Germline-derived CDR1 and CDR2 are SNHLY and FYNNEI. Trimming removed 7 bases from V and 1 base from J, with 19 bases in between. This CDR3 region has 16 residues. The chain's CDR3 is CASTPVAGPVQETQYF. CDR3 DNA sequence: TGTGCCAGCACCCCGGTGGCAGGTCCCGTCCAAGAGACCCAGTACTTC.

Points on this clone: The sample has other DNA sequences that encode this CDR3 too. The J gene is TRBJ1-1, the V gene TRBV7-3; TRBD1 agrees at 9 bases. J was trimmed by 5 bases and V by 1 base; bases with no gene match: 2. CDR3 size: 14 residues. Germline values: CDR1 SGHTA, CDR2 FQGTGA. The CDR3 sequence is CASSLNRGLTEAFF. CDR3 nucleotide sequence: TGTGCCAGCAGCTTAAACAGGGGGCTTACTGAAGCTTTCTTT.

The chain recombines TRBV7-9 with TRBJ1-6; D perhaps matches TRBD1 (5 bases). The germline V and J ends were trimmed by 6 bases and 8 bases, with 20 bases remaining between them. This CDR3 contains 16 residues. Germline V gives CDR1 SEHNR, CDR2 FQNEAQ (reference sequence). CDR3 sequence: CASSHPPGIIDSPLHF. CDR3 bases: TGTGCCAGCAGTCATCCACCAGGGATTATTGATTCACCCCTCCACTTT.

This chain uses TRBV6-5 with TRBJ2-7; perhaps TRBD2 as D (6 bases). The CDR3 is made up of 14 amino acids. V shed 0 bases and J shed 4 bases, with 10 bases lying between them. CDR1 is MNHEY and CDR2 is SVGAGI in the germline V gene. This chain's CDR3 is CASSYSPGRYEQYF. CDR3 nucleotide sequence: TGTGCCAGCAGTTACTCACCAGGGAGGTACGAGCAGTACTTC.

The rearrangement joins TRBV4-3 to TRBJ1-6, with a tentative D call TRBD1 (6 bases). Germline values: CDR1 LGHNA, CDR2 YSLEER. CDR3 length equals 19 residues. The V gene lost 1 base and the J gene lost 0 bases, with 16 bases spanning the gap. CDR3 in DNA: TGCGCCAGCAGCCAAGTCGAGACGGGGACAAGCTCCTATAATTCACCCCTCCACTTT. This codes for CASSQVETGTSSYNSPLHF.

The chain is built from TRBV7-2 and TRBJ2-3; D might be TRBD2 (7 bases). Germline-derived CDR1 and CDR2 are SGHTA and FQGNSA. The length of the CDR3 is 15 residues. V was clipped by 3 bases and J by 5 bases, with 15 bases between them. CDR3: CASSFGGGRGDTQYF. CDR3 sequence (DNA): TGTGCCAGCAGCTTTGGGGGGGGGCGTGGAGATACGCAGTATTTT.

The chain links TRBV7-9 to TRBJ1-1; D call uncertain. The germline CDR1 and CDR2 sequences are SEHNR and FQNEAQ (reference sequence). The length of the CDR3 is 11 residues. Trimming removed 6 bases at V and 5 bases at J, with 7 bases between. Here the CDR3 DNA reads TGTGCCAGCAGGACTAAGACTGAAGCTTTCTTT. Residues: CASRTKTEAFF.

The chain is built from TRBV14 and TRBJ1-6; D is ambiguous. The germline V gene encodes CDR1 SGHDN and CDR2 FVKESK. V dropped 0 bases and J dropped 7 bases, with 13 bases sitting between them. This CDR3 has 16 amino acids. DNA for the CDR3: TGTGCCAGCAGCCAAGACGTGGGGAGCCCAAATTCACCCCTCCACTTT. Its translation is CASSQDVGSPNSPLHF.

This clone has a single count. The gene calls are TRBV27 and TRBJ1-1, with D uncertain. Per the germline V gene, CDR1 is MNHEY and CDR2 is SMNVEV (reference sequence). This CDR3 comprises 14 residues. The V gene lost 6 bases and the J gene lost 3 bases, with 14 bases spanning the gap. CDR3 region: CASRKIALHTEAFF. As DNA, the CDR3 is TGTGCCAGCAGAAAGATAGCCCTTCACACTGAAGCTTTCTTT.